The clone carrying this T cell receptor (beta chain) was found once. The antigen remains undetermined. Clones were sequenced by immunoSEQ multiplex PCR, and TCRdb holds only the in-frame ones, with some missing. This table holds some 150,000 clones, 70% to 90% found once. Trimming took 10 bases from V and 10 from J, leaving 10 bases between them. This CDR3 has 10 amino acids. Germline lookup yields CDR1 MNHEY and CDR2 SMNVEV (reference sequence). The data originate from a study of cytomegalovirus exposure and HLA in healthy donors. Overall study results and limits: Associated with cytomegalovirus, according to the listing, were 164 TCR beta chains. The classifier reportedly diagnosed cytomegalovirus status with high specificity and sensitivity. Testing in vitro showed a few CMV-associated chains specific for CMV antigens. Most sequenced TCRs were rare (though some public TCRs occurred in many donors).

This chain connects TRBV27 to TRBJ1-4, with D maybe TRBD1 (6 bases). The sequence came from a woman between 18 and 30 years old in good health and CMV-seropositive. Material: PBMCs. This CDR3 reads CAIRGGKLFF. The CDR3 nucleotides are TGTGCCATTCGAGGGGGAAAACTGTTTTTT.